This T cell receptor beta chain was captured by sequencing in a study of blood T cell repertoires in COVID-19. The table came from immunoSEQ multiplex PCR; TCRdb's copy has only in-frame clones and leaves some out. This repertoire shows some 260,000 clones, 88% found once; its top ten account for around 0.98%. Between the trimmed V and J ends, which lost 6 bases and 7 bases, there was a span of 7 bases. Germline assignment: CDR1 DFQATT and CDR2 SNEGSKA (reference sequence). The CDR3 has 10 amino acids. This clonotype originated in a woman between 40 and 50 years old who had recovered from COVID-19. The sample taken for sequencing was peripheral blood. V is TRBV20-1 and J is TRBJ1-5; D not resolved. CDR3 region: CSAPGQPQHF. The DNA of the CDR3 is TGCAGTGCCCCGGGGCAGCCCCAGCATTTT.